This record covers a single TCR beta chain. As yet, its antigen is unknown. This specimen belongs to a study of Ad26.COV2.S vaccination and SARS-CoV-2 variants. Only in-frame clones appear in the TCRdb table, and some are missing; sequencing was by immunoSEQ multiplex PCR. The sample lists roughly 350,000 clones; around nine tenths were seen once. Study results and caveats: Spike-specific TCR breadth was greater after Ad26.COV2.S than placebo.

The germline gives CDR1 MDHEN, CDR2 SYDVKM. The CDR3 has 12 amino acids. The V and J ends lost 6 bases and 4 bases respectively, with 6 bases between them. Treatment denoted: some 19 received Ad26.COV2.S at low or high dose, single or two shots; roughly five received placebo; per-sample allocation not given. On day 63 after the first injection, vaccine and placebo recipients gave samples. This chain uses TRBV28 with TRBJ2-2, with D uncertain. The source of this sequence is a person between 18 and 59 years old who received the Ad26.COV2.S COVID-19 vaccine or a placebo. The sequencing used peripheral blood, collected in a trial of Ad26.COV2.S vaccine versus placebo. The CDR3 loop is CASSSGTGELFF. CDR3 nucleotides: TGTGCCAGCAGCTCAGGCACCGGGGAGCTGTTTTTT.